This T cell receptor beta chain was identified during a study of blood T cell repertoires in COVID-19. Study-wide background: Samples came from the United States, Italy and Spain, spanning acute and convalescent COVID-19. Sample material is recorded as cDNA or gDNA derived from T cells, B-cell-depleted T cells, or PBMCs.

Per the authors' pipeline: Reference gene primer amplification gave estimated nucleated cell counts. Sequencing was performed with immunoSEQ multiplex PCR; in TCRdb, only in-frame clones are kept and a portion is missing. The V and J calls and clone size are taken from that table; D and trimming were inferred from the DNA. The table has tens of thousands of clones, roughly 93% seen once. With V trimmed by 7 bases and J by 3 bases, 2 bases remained unmatched. This CDR3 is 12 amino acids long. Germline V lookup: CDR1 GTSNPN, CDR2 SVGIG (reference sequence). This TCR was sampled from a human donor in a cohort sampled during active COVID-19. This chain connects TRBV30 to TRBJ1-1; 10 bases are a match to TRBD1. The sample was peripheral blood. The CDR3 nucleotides are TGTGCCTCGGACAGGGGGGACACTGAAGCTTTCTTT. Translated, it gives CASDRGDTEAFF.